A selection of T cell receptor beta chains follows, all from one sample in a study of blood T cell repertoires in COVID-19. Produced via immunoSEQ multiplex PCR; TCRdb's table is partial and in-frame only. The sample has about 250,000 clones; around 85% are singletons. The sequenced sample consisted of PBMCs or T cells enriched from blood (not recorded which). Receptor source: a woman aged 45-65 years with acute COVID-19. The CDR3 runs from the conserved cysteine through the conserved F or W. D genes are given only for firm matches. The size entry is marked missing in some rows and otherwise reads once, few, many or a size class.

CDR3 protein	CDR3 DNA	clone size	J gene	D gene	V gene
CASTGSGNTIYF	TGTGCCAGCACCGGCTCTGGAAACACCATATATTTT	-	TRBJ1-3	-	TRBV6-5
CASSPTGDYGYTF	TGTGCCAGCAGCCCCACAGGGGACTATGGCTACACCTTC	-	TRBJ1-2	TRBD1	TRBV11-2
CASSLVGGNTEAFF	TGTGCCAGCAGCTTAGTCGGCGGAAACACTGAAGCTTTCTTT	few	TRBJ1-1	-	TRBV7-8
CASSSPATGSYGYTF	TGTGCCAGCAGTTCCCCCGCGACAGGGTCCTATGGCTACACCTTC	-	TRBJ1-2	TRBD1	TRBV27
CSVGGSGLGSGYTF	TGCAGCGTTGGAGGGTCAGGCCTCGGCAGTGGCTACACCTTC	once	TRBJ1-2	-	TRBV29-1
CASSSPGTGSYEQYF	TGTGCCAGCAGTTCTCCGGGGACTGGTTCCTACGAGCAGTACTTC	-	TRBJ2-7	-	TRBV27
CASSSMTSNYGYTF	TGTGCCAGCAGCTCCATGACATCTAACTATGGCTACACCTTC	once	TRBJ1-2	-	TRBV7-8
CASSKDDRGRGELFF	TGTGCCAGCAGCAAAGATGACAGGGGTCGAGGGGAGCTGTTTTTT	-	TRBJ2-2	-	TRBV21-1
CASSLVDSYGYTF	TGCGCCAGCAGCTTGGTAGACAGCTATGGCTACACCTTC	few	TRBJ1-2	-	TRBV5-1
CASSLGGRGNTIYF	TGTGCCAGCAGCTTGGGGGGGCGTGGAAACACCATATATTTT	-	TRBJ1-3	-	TRBV5-4
CASSRGRSGYGNTIYF	TGTGCCAGCAGCCGGGGGAGGTCGGGTTACGGAAACACCATATATTTT	-	TRBJ1-3	-	TRBV3-1/TRBV3-2
CASSQQGNQPQHF	TGTGCCAGCAGCCAGCAGGGTAATCAGCCCCAGCATTTT	-	TRBJ1-5	-	TRBV7-3
CARQQVTGDNSPLHF	TGTGCCCGACAACAAGTGACAGGGGATAATTCACCCCTCCACTTT	-	TRBJ1-6	TRBD1	TRBV2
CASSLVIQGTTEAFF	TGTGCCAGCAGCTTAGTTATCCAGGGGACCACTGAAGCTTTCTTT	-	TRBJ1-1	-	TRBV7-2
CASSMGQEFATNEKLFF	TGTGCCAGTAGTATGGGACAAGAATTTGCAACTAATGAAAAACTGTTTTTT	once	TRBJ1-4	-	TRBV19
CASTKADSLSTDTQYF	TGTGCCAGCACCAAGGCCGACAGCCTCAGCACAGATACGCAGTATTTT	-	TRBJ2-3	-	TRBV3-1/TRBV3-2
CASSLGQGARTGYTF	TGTGCCAGCAGTCTCGGACAGGGGGCGCGGACTGGCTACACCTTC	-	TRBJ1-2	TRBD1	TRBV6-5
CASSEGTNYGYTF	TGTGCCAGCAGTGAGGGGACAAACTATGGCTACACCTTC	-	TRBJ1-2	-	TRBV6-1
CARSSDRYF	TGTGCCAGAAGCTCCGACAGGTACTTC	-	TRBJ2-7	-	TRBV5-3
CAISATRGGGAVDEQFF	TGTGCCATCAGTGCCACTCGGGGCGGGGGGGCTGTCGATGAGCAGTTCTTC	-	TRBJ2-1	TRBD2	TRBV10-3
CASSLSGGAFDEQFF	TGTGCCAGCAGCTTAAGCGGGGGGGCCTTCGATGAGCAGTTCTTC	-	TRBJ2-1	TRBD2	TRBV7-3
CASSPEGASYNSPLHF	TGCGCCAGCAGCCCCGAAGGGGCAAGCTATAATTCACCCCTCCACTTT	-	TRBJ1-6	-	TRBV5-1
CASSQDEGASTEAFF	TGCGCCAGCAGCCAAGATGAGGGCGCCAGCACTGAAGCTTTCTTT	-	TRBJ1-1	-	TRBV4-1
CASSLNGENTEAFF	TGTGCCAGCAGCTTAAACGGAGAGAACACTGAAGCTTTCTTT	-	TRBJ1-1	-	TRBV5-5
CASSDGQGGWTEAFF	TGCGCCAGCAGCGACGGACAGGGAGGTTGGACTGAAGCTTTCTTT	-	TRBJ1-1	TRBD1	TRBV4-3
CASAKGRWATEAFF	TGTGCCAGCGCAAAGGGGCGATGGGCCACTGAAGCTTTCTTT	once	TRBJ1-1	-	TRBV9
CASSRDSYEQYF	TGTGCCAGCAGCCGGGATTCCTACGAGCAGTACTTC	-	TRBJ2-7	-	TRBV5-4
CASSLGGYGYTF	TGTGCCAGCAGTTTAGGAGGGTATGGCTACACCTTC	once	TRBJ1-2	-	TRBV28
CASSVAGERSRTQYF	TGTGCCAGCAGCGTAGCGGGGGAGAGGTCCAGGACCCAGTACTTC	-	TRBJ2-5	-	TRBV9
CASAFRGNTEAFF	TGTGCCAGCGCCTTCAGGGGGAACACTGAAGCTTTCTTT	-	TRBJ1-1	-	TRBV27
CAISEPQHPTEAFF	TGTGCCATCAGTGAGCCACAGCATCCCACTGAAGCTTTCTTT	once	TRBJ1-1	-	TRBV10-3
CATSRDLRVGTGELFF	TGTGCCACCAGCAGAGATCTGAGGGTGGGGACCGGGGAGCTGTTTTTT	-	TRBJ2-2	-	TRBV15
CASSYSSGSGNTIYF	TGTGCCAGCAGTTACTCATCCGGTTCAGGAAACACCATATATTTT	few	TRBJ1-3	-	TRBV6-6
CASSEIGTGVGELFF	TGTGCCAGCAGTGAAATTGGGACAGGGGTCGGGGAGCTGTTTTTT	once	TRBJ2-2	TRBD1	TRBV6-1
CASSLALEGIHGYTF	TGTGCCAGCAGCTTAGCGCTAGAGGGAATCCATGGCTACACCTTC	-	TRBJ1-2	-	TRBV7-2
CASSLVQGAQVTEAFF	TGCGCCAGCAGCTTGGTTCAGGGGGCGCAGGTCACTGAAGCTTTCTTT	-	TRBJ1-1	TRBD1	TRBV5-1
CAWSVAGYSTEAFF	TGTGCCTGGAGTGTAGCGGGGTACAGCACTGAAGCTTTCTTT	-	TRBJ1-1	-	TRBV30
CASRDRGSTEAFF	TGTGCCAGCAGGGACAGGGGCAGCACTGAAGCTTTCTTT	-	TRBJ1-1	TRBD1	TRBV6-5
CASSLVLNTEAFF	TGTGCCAGCAGCTTGGTATTGAACACTGAAGCTTTCTTT	-	TRBJ1-1	-	TRBV5-8
CASSSNPQDLRSYTF	TGCGCCAGCAGCTCAAACCCCCAGGATCTTAGGAGCTACACCTTC	-	TRBJ1-2	-	TRBV5-1
CATSPGTGGNTEAFF	TGTGCCACCAGTCCCGGGACAGGGGGGAACACTGAAGCTTTCTTT	-	TRBJ1-1	TRBD1	TRBV24-1
CASSSGVRERRVNTEAFF	TGTGCCAGCAGCTCGGGAGTAAGGGAGAGGAGGGTAAACACTGAAGCTTTCTTT	-	TRBJ1-1	-	TRBV7-9
CASSPGSGIDSYEQYF	TGCGCCAGCAGCCCGGGTTCGGGGATTGACTCCTACGAGCAGTACTTC	few	TRBJ2-7	-	TRBV4-3
CASSSGQQNTEAFF	TGTGCCAGCAGCTCAGGACAGCAGAACACTGAAGCTTTCTTT	many	TRBJ1-1	-	TRBV11-3
CASNPGTEVGEAFF	TGTGCCAGCAATCCCGGGACAGAGGTGGGAGAAGCTTTCTTT	-	TRBJ1-1	TRBD1	TRBV9
CASSQDLGLNTEAFF	TGCGCCAGCAGCCAAGATTTGGGCCTGAACACTGAAGCTTTCTTT	-	TRBJ1-1	-	TRBV4-3
CATSSQGRTNYGYTF	TGTGCCACCAGCAGTCAGGGCCGTACTAACTATGGCTACACCTTC	-	TRBJ1-2	-	TRBV15
CASSLQVLYNEQFF	TGTGCCAGCAGCTTACAGGTTCTCTACAATGAGCAGTTCTTC	-	TRBJ2-1	-	TRBV7-8
CASKTGATNTGELFF	TGTGCCAGCAAAACAGGGGCCACGAACACCGGGGAGCTGTTTTTT	-	TRBJ2-2	TRBD1	TRBV7-6
CSAGVNEKLFF	TGCAGTGCCGGTGTTAATGAAAAACTGTTTTTT	-	TRBJ1-4	-	TRBV20-1
CASSFRGQHTEAFF	TGCGCCAGCAGCTTCAGGGGGCAGCACACTGAAGCTTTCTTT	-	TRBJ1-1	TRBD1	TRBV5-1
CASSLGQLRSPLHF	TGTGCCAGCAGCTTGGGACAGCTCAGATCACCCCTCCACTTT	-	TRBJ1-6	TRBD1	TRBV7-2
CASSQNGMETQYF	TGCGCCAGCAGCCAAAACGGGATGGAGACCCAGTACTTC	-	TRBJ2-5	-	TRBV4-1
CAWSSRGEGGYTF	TGTGCCTGGAGTTCAAGGGGGGAGGGCGGCTACACCTTC	few	TRBJ1-2	-	TRBV30
CASSSDRAKNIQYF	TGTGCCAGCAGCTCTGACAGGGCGAAAAACATTCAGTACTTC	-	TRBJ2-4	TRBD1	TRBV5-4
CASSISLLGGTGELFF	TGTGCCAGTAGTATTTCGTTGCTGGGGGGGACCGGGGAGCTGTTTTTT	many	TRBJ2-2	TRBD2	TRBV19
CASSADRGRLNTEAFF	TGTGCCAGCAGCGCCGACAGGGGGAGACTGAACACTGAAGCTTTCTTT	-	TRBJ1-1	TRBD1	TRBV2
CASSEQDTGRETQYF	TGTGCCAGCAGCGAGCAGGACACGGGTAGGGAGACCCAGTACTTC	many	TRBJ2-5	-	TRBV14
CASSEGDRDGYTF	TGTGCCAGCAGTGAGGGGGACAGGGACGGCTACACCTTC	-	TRBJ1-2	TRBD1	TRBV2
CASSESSSSYNEQFF	TGCGCCAGCAGTGAGTCGAGTTCCTCCTACAATGAGCAGTTCTTC	-	TRBJ2-1	-	TRBV10-1